Following are 19 T cell receptor beta chains from one sample sequenced in a study of cytotoxic CD8 clonotypes in ibrutinib-treated CLL. Profiling relied on immunoSEQ multiplex PCR, and the TCRdb table lists in-frame clones only, not all of them. The table has over 120,000 clones, 60% to 85% seen once. This specimen consisted of PBMCs, obtained after 24 months of ibrutinib treatment. These receptors all come from a human donor with chronic lymphocytic leukemia.

This clone has a single count. The chain combines TRBV2 with TRBJ1-3; 8 nucleotides align to TRBD1. The CDR3 runs 16 residues. Unmatched junction bases numbered 9, after V lost 6 bases and J lost 2 bases. The germline V gene has CDR1 SNHLY and CDR2 FYNNEI. CDR3 sequence reads: CASSADRAGAGNTIYF. The CDR3 region has the DNA TGTGCCAGCAGCGCGGACAGGGCGGGAGCTGGAAACACCATATATTTT. Supplemented by reference TRBV2 and TRBJ1-3, the full variable domain reads EPEVTQTPSHQVTQMGQEVILRCVPISNHLYFYWYRQILGQKVEFLVSFYNNEISEKSEIFDDQFSVERPDGSNFTLKIRSTKLEDSAMYFCASSADRAGAGNTIYFGEGSWLTVV.

The chain couples TRBV7-7 to TRBJ2-6, with TRBD1 identical over 7 bases. V lost 4 bases to trimming and J lost 2 bases; unmatched junction nucleotides: 2. Germline CDR1 reads SSHAT; CDR2 reads FNYEAQ (reference sequence). The CDR3 runs to 15 residues. The CDR3 bases are TGTGCCAGCAGCTCAACAGGGGCTGGGGCCAACGTCCTGACTTTC. Encoded protein: CASSSTGAGANVLTF.

V is TRBV5-6 and J is TRBJ2-7; 12 positions agree with TRBD2. V lost 0 bases, J lost 4 bases, and 2 bases stayed unmatched. Looked up from germline, CDR1 is SGHDT and CDR2 is YYEEEE. The length of the CDR3 is 15 residues. Here the CDR3 reads CASSLVLAGGYEQYF. The CDR3 DNA follows: TGTGCCAGCAGCTTGGTGCTAGCGGGAGGGTACGAGCAGTACTTC.

This chain connects TRBV27 to TRBJ2-1; 12 nucleotides match TRBD2. Germline V lookup: CDR1 MNHEY, CDR2 SMNVEV (reference sequence). The CDR3 is 14 amino acids. J gave up 9 bases and V 6 bases, and 6 bases lay outside the gene matches. The CDR3 loop is CASRTSGRWGEQFF. Written as DNA, the CDR3 is TGTGCCAGCAGGACTAGCGGGAGATGGGGTGAGCAGTTCTTC.

This chain connects TRBV2 to TRBJ2-1, with D unclear. V lost 0 bases, J lost 6 bases, and 9 bases lay in between. CDR1 and CDR2 (germline): SNHLY, FYNNEI. CDR3 length: 14 amino acids. In DNA form, the CDR3 reads TGTGCCAGCAGTGAAGCGCGCCTCCCCAATGAGCAGTTCTTC. Translating gives CASSEARLPNEQFF.

This clone was observed at least ten times. The chain is built from TRBV5-1 and TRBJ1-4; D is ambiguous. CDR3 size: 14 residues. V was cut by 0 bases and J by 6 bases, with 9 bases left in between. Germline V gene data show CDR1 as SGHRS and CDR2 as YFSETQ. In nucleotides, the CDR3 is TGCGCCAGCAGCTTGGCTGTGCCGCATGAAAAACTGTTTTTT. Translated, it gives CASSLAVPHEKLFF.

This chain links TRBV10-3 with TRBJ1-1, with D uncertain. CDR3 length: 13 residues. The V end was cut by 10 bases, the J end by 6 bases, with 18 bases between. Germline V CDR1 and CDR2: ENHRY, SYGVKD. The DNA of the CDR3 is TGTGCCAGCCGGGCCTCACTGGCCCCTGAAGCTTTCTTT. This codes for CASRASLAPEAFF.

The chain joins TRBV10-3 to TRBJ2-3; possibly TRBD1 or TRBD2 for D (5 bases each). V was cut by 3 bases and J by 13 bases, with 20 bases left in between. Looked up from germline, CDR1 is ENHRY and CDR2 is SYGVKD. The CDR3 loop spans 14 amino acids. DNA for the CDR3: TGTGCCATCAGTGAAAGGCAGGGTGGGACCCCAAAGTATTTT. This sequence encodes CAISERQGGTPKYF.

The rearrangement joins TRBV7-2 to TRBJ2-5; TRBD1 matches 11 bases. The CDR3 is 15 amino acids. Per the germline V gene, CDR1 is SGHTA and CDR2 is FQGNSA. Trimming removed 7 bases from V and 5 bases from J; junction bases left unmatched: 9. CDR3 coding DNA: TGTGCCAGCACCCCCGGGACAGGGGGGTTTGAGACCCAGTACTTC. Protein: CASTPGTGGFETQYF.

V and J are TRBV5-1 and TRBJ2-7; no clear D. V shed 1 base and J shed 4 bases, with 12 bases lying between them. CDR1 SGHRS and CDR2 YFSETQ come from the germline V gene. There are 14 residues in the CDR3. The CDR3 bases are TGCGCCAGCAGCTTGTTTGCAGACCAATACGAGCAGTACTTC. It yields the protein CASSLFADQYEQYF.

V is TRBV30 and J is TRBJ1-2; possible D gene TRBD1, 5 bases. V was pared by 0 bases and J by 8 bases, with 7 bases between. CDR3 size: 11 residues. Germline V gene lookup returns CDR1 GTSNPN and CDR2 SVGIG (reference sequence). CDR3 sequence reads: CAWSVWGGYTF. Written as DNA, the CDR3 is TGTGCCTGGAGTGTATGGGGGGGCTACACCTTC.

This clone was counted between two and nine times. The genes are TRBV4-3 and TRBJ1-3; 9 nucleotides align to TRBD1. The ends lost 8 bases at V and 4 bases at J; junction bases unmatched: 6. There are 14 residues in the CDR3. In germline, CDR1 is LGHNA, CDR2 YSLEER. This CDR3 is CASRGGTGGNTIYF. Written as DNA, the CDR3 is TGCGCCAGCCGAGGAGGGACAGGGGGAAACACCATATATTTT.

V is TRBV19 and J is TRBJ2-7; TRBD2 agrees at 15 bases. Germline V gives CDR1 LNHDA, CDR2 SQIVND (reference sequence). This CDR3 has 16 residues. Trimming cost V 3 bases and J 6 bases; bases outside gene matches: 6. In DNA, the CDR3 is TGTGCCAGTAGTATGGCGAAGGGACTAGCGGGAGGCGAGCAGTACTTC. Translated, it gives CASSMAKGLAGGEQYF. The whole variable domain, remainder taken from reference TRBV19 and TRBJ2-7, is DGGITQSPKYLFRKEGQNVTLSCEQNLNHDAMYWYRQDPGQGLRLIYYSQIVNDFQKGDIAEGYSVSREKKESFPLTVTSAQKNPTAFYLCASSMAKGLAGGEQYFGPGTRLTVT.

The chain joins TRBV4-1 to TRBJ2-5, with 7 nucleotides matching TRBD2. This CDR3 has 14 amino acids. Germline V gene lookup returns CDR1 MGHRA and CDR2 YSYEKL. Trimming took 3 bases from V and 5 from J; bases not matched to a gene: 6. CDR3 amino acids: CASSQVGGRETQYF. The DNA for the CDR3 is TGCGCCAGCAGCCAGGTCGGGGGGAGGGAGACCCAGTACTTC.

The chain employs TRBV4-2 and TRBJ2-4; D possibly corresponds to TRBD2 (6 bases). V lost 3 bases and J lost 10, with 16 bases in between. CDR1 and CDR2 from the germline V gene are LGHNA and YNFKEQ. CDR3 length equals 14 residues. The CDR3 nucleotides are TGTGCCAGCAGCCACCCGGGAGACCCCGGGATTCAGTACTTC. Translating gives CASSHPGDPGIQYF.

The V call is TRBV16, the J call TRBJ1-5; 9 bases match TRBD1. J lost 7 bases, V lost 4 bases, and 11 bases had no gene match. Germline-derived CDR1 and CDR2 are KGHSY and FQNENV. This CDR3 has 16 amino acids. The CDR3, as DNA: TGTGCCAGCAGCCGGATCACAGGGGGCGGGTGGCAGCCCCAGCATTTT. Translated, it gives CASSRITGGGWQPQHF.

V and J are TRBV19 and TRBJ1-2, with 9 bases matching TRBD1. V was clipped by 3 bases and J by 8 bases; unmatched bases: 7. Germline V gene sequence: CDR1 LNHDA, CDR2 SQIVND (reference sequence). The CDR3 totals 14 residues. CDR3: CASSMGVGQGGYTF. CDR3 nucleotides: TGTGCCAGTAGTATGGGCGTGGGACAGGGCGGCTACACCTTC.

The chain recombines TRBV19 with TRBJ2-1; 9 bases fit TRBD2. Germline values: CDR1 LNHDA, CDR2 SQIVND (reference sequence). This CDR3 spans 11 amino acids. V lost 6 bases, J lost 13 bases, and 4 bases stayed unmatched. The CDR3 loop reads CASSGREGQFF. The CDR3 region has the DNA TGTGCCAGTAGCGGGCGGGAGGGACAGTTCTTC. Variable domain in full (rest from reference TRBV19 and TRBJ2-1): DGGITQSPKYLFRKEGQNVTLSCEQNLNHDAMYWYRQDPGQGLRLIYYSQIVNDFQKGDIAEGYSVSREKKESFPLTVTSAQKNPTAFYLCASSGREGQFFGPGTRLTVL.

This clone occurred once. The J gene is TRBJ1-1, the V gene TRBV6-5, with TRBD1 identical over 8 bases. Germline V gene data show CDR1 as MNHEY and CDR2 as SVGAGI. The length of the CDR3 is 16 residues. Losses at the gene ends were 2 bases for V and 0 bases for J; bases not matched to a gene: 5. CDR3 in amino acids: CASSYGQGTLNTEAFF. CDR3 coding DNA: TGTGCCAGCAGTTACGGACAGGGAACCTTGAACACTGAAGCTTTCTTT.